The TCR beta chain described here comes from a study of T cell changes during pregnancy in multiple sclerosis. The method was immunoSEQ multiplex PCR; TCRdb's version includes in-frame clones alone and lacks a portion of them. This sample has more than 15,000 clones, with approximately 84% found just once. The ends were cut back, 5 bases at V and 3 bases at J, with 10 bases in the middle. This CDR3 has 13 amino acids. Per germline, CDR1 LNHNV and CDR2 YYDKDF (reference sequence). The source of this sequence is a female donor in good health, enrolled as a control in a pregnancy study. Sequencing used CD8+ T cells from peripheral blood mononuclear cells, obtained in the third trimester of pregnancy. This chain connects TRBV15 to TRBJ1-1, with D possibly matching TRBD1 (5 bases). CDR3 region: CATSASQDTEAFF. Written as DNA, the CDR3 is TGTGCCACCAGCGCATCACAGGACACTGAAGCTTTCTTT.